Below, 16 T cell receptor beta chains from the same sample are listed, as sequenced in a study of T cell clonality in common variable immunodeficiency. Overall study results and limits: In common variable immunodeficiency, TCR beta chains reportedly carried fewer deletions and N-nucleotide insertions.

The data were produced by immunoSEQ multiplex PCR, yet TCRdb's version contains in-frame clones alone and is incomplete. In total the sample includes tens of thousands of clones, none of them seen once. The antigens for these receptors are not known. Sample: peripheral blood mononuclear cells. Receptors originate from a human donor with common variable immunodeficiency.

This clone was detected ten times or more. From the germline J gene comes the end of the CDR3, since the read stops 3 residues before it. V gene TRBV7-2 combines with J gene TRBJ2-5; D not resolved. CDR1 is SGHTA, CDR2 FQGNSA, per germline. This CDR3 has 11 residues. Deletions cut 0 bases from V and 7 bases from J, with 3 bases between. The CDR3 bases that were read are TGTGCCAGCAGCTTAGCGGCGACC. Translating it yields CASSLAAT. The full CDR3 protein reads CASSLAATQYF.

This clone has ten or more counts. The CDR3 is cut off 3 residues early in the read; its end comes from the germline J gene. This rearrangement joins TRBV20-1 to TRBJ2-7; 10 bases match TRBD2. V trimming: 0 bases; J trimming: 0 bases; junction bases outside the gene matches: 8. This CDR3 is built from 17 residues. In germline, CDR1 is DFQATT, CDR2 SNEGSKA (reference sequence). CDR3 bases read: TGCAGTGCTAGAGATCGTACTAGCGGGGCGTACTCCTACGAG. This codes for CSARDRTSGAYSYE. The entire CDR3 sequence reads CSARDRTSGAYSYEQYF.

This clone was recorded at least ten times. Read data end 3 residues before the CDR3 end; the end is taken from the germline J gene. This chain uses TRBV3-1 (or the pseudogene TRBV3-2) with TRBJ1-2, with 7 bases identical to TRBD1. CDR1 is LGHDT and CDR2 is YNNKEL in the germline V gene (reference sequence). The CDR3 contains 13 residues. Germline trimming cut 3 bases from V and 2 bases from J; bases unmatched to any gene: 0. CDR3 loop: CASSQTGNYGYTF. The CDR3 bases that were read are TGTGCCAGCAGCCAGACAGGGAACTATGGC.

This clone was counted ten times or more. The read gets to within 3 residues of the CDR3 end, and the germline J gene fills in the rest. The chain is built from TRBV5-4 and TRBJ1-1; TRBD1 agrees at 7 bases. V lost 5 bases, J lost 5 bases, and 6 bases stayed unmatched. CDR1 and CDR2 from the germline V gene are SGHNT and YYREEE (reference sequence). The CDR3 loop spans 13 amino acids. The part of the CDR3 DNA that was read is TGTGCCAGCAGAAACAGGGGAGGTACTGAA. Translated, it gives CASRNRGGTE. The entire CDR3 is CASRNRGGTEAFF.

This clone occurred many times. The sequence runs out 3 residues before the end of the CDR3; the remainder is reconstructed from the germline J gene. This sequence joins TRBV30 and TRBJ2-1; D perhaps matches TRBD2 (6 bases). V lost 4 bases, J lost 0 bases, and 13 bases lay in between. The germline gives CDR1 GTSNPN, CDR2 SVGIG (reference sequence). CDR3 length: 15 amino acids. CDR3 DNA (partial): TGTGCCTGGATCGGCGCGGGGCTCTCCTACAATGAG. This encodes CAWIGAGLSYNE. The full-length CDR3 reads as CAWIGAGLSYNEQFF.

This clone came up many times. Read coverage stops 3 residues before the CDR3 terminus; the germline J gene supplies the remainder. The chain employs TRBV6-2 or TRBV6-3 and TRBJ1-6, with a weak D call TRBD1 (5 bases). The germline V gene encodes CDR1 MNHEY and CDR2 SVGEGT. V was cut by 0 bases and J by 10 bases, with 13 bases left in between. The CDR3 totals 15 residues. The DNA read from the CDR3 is TGTGCCAGCAGTTACTCGATGGGGGGGGGATCACCC. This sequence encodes CASSYSMGGGSP. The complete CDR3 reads CASSYSMGGGSPLHF.

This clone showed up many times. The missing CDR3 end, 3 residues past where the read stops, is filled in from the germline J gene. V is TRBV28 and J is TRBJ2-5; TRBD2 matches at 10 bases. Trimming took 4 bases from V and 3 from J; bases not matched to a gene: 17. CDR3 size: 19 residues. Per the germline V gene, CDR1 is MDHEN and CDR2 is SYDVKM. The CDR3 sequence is CASSSIRSGGAEEKETQYF. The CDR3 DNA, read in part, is TGTGCCAGCAGTTCCATCCGAAGCGGGGGGGCAGAGGAGAAAGAGACC.

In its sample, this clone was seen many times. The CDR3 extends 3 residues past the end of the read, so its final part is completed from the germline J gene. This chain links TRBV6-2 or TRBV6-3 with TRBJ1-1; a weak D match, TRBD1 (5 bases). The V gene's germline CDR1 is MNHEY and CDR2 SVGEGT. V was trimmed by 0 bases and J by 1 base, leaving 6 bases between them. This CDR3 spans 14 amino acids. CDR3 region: CASSYSGGNTEAFF. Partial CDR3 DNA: TGTGCCAGCAGTTACTCCGGGGGGAACACTGAA.

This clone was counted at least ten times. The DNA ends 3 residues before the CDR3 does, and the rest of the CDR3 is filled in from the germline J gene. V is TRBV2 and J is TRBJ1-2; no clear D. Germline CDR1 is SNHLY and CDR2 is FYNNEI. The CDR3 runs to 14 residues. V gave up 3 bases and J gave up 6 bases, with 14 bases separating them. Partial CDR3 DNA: TGTGCCAGCAGTGAGTCGGGGTTCAACGATGGC. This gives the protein CASSESGFNDG. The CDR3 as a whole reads CASSESGFNDGYTF.

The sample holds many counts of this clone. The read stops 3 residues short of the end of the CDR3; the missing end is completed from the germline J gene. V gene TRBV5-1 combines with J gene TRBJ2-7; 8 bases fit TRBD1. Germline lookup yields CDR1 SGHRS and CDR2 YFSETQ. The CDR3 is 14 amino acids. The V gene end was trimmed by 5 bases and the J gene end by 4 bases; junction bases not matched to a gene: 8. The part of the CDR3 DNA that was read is TGCGCCAGCAGGGCGGACAGGGCAGGGTACGAG. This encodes CASRADRAGYE. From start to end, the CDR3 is CASRADRAGYEQYF.

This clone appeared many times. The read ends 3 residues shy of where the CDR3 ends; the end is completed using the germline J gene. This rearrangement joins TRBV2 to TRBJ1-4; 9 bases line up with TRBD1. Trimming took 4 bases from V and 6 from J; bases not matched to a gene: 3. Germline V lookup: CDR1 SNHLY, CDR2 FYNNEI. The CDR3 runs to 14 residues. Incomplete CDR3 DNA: TGTGCCAGCAGTGCGACAGGGGGGTATGAAAAA. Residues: CASSATGGYEK. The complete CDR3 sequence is CASSATGGYEKLFF. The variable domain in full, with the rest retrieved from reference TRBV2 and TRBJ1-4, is EPEVTQTPSHQVTQMGQEVILRCVPISNHLYFYWYRQILGQKVEFLVSFYNNEISEKSEIFDDQFSVERPDGSNFTLKIRSTKLEDSAMYFCASSATGGYEKLFFGSGTQLSVL.

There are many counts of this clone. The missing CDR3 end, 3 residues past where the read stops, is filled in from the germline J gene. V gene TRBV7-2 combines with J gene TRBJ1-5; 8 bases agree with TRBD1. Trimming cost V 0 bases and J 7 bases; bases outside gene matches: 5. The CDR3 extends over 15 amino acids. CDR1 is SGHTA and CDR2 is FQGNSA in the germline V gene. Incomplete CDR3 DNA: TGTGCCAGCAGCTTAGCGCTAACAGGGGGACAGCCC. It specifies CASSLALTGGQP. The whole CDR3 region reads CASSLALTGGQPQHF.

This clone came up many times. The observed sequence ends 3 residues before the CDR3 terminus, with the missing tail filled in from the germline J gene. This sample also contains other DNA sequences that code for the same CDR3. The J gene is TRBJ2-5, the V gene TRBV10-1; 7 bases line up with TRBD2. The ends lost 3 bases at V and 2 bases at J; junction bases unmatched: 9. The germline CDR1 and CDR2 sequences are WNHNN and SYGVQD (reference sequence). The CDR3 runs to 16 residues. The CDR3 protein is CASSDGAAGTQETQYF. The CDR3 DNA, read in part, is TGCGCCAGCAGTGACGGGGCAGCGGGGACTCAAGAGACC.

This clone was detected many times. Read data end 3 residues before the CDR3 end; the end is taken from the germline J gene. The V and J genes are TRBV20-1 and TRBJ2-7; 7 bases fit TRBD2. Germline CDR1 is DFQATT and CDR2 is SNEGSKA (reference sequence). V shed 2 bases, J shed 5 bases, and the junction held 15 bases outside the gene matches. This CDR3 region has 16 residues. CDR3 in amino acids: CSARRGIAAGLNEQYF. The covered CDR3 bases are TGCAGTGCTAGAAGAGGTATCGCAGCGGGGCTCAACGAG.

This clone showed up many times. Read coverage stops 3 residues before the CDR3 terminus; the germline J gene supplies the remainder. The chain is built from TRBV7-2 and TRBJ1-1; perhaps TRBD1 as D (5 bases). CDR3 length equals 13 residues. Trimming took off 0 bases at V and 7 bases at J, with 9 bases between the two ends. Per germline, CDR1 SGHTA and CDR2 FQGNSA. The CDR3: CASSLAAGSEAFF. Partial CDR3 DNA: TGTGCCAGCAGCTTAGCGGCAGGGAGTGAA.

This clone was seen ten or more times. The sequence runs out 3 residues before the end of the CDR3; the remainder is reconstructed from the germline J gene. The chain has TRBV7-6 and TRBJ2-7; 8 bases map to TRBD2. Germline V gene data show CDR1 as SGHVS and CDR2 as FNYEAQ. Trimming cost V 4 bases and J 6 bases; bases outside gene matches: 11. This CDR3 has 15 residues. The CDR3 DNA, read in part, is TGTGCCAGCAGCTCCCCGGGGGGGGCCTTCCTCGAG. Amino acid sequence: CASSSPGGAFLE. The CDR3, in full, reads CASSSPGGAFLEQYF.